The 30 T cell receptor beta chains below all came from one sample that was sequenced in a study of naive and memory T cell subsets. TCR cDNA received a 3' ligated oligonucleotide that carried a UMI. The SP2 primer and nested alpha and beta constant region primers amplified ligated cDNA in four rounds. A single record per CDR3 protein comes from TCRdb applying MiXCR to the 5' RACE reads. The sample includes about 62,000 distinct CDR3 sequences, 6.5% to 9% of them seen just once. These receptors were taken from a female donor in good health.

The chain links TRBV6-4 to TRBJ1-4; D ambiguous. The germline V gene has CDR1 MRHNA and CDR2 SNTAGT. V was clipped by 2 bases and J by 5 bases, with 18 bases between them. The CDR3 has 17 amino acids. The CDR3 here is CASSDHYLVIENEKLFF. In DNA form, the CDR3 reads TGTGCCAGCAGTGACCATTACTTGGTGATAGAAAATGAAAAACTGTTTTTT.

This clonotype appeared a few times. The V gene is TRBV28, the J gene TRBJ2-3; D uncertain. Germline V gene lookup returns CDR1 MDHEN and CDR2 SYDVKM. The CDR3 length is 13 residues. V was shortened by 1 base and J by 4 bases, with 6 bases between the two germline ends. This CDR3 is CASSLFAADTQYF. The CDR3 DNA follows: TGTGCCAGCAGTTTATTTGCCGCAGATACGCAGTATTTT.

This clonotype has at least ten counts. The rearrangement joins TRBV27 to TRBJ1-5, with D perhaps TRBD1 (6 bases). CDR3 length: 15 residues. Per the germline V gene, CDR1 is MNHEY and CDR2 is SMNVEV (reference sequence). Trimming left V 5 bases short and J 0 bases short, with 11 bases between. The CDR3 protein is CASSGGVYSNQPQHF. In nucleotides, the CDR3 is TGTGCCAGCAGTGGGGGCGTGTATAGCAATCAGCCCCAGCATTTT.

V usage is TRBV4-2 and J usage is TRBJ2-3; D not resolved. The germline gives CDR1 LGHNA, CDR2 YNFKEQ. The CDR3 is made up of 12 amino acids. V shed 4 bases and J shed 0 bases, with 2 bases lying between them. CDR3 DNA: TGTGCCAGCAGCCGTAGCACAGATACGCAGTATTTT. Its protein is CASSRSTDTQYF.

This clonotype was seen at least ten times. The chain is built from TRBV12-3 or TRBV12-4 and TRBJ1-2; 7 positions agree with TRBD1. This CDR3 has 14 residues. V gave up 7 bases and J gave up 8 bases; unmatched junction bases: 13. The CDR3 nucleotides are TGTGCCAGCACCGTACAGGGGCTTCCCTCGGGCTACACCTTC. Translation gives CASTVQGLPSGYTF.

This clonotype was seen a few times. The chain has TRBV7-9 and TRBJ1-3, with D tentatively TRBD1 (5 bases). Germline values: CDR1 SEHNR, CDR2 FQNEAQ (reference sequence). CDR3 length: 14 residues. Trimming shortened V by 11 bases and J by 0 bases, and 14 bases separated the two germline ends. CDR3 in amino acids: CAGEGVNSGNTIYF. In nucleotides, the CDR3 is TGTGCCGGGGAAGGGGTTAACTCTGGAAACACCATATATTTT.

The chain joins TRBV12-3 or TRBV12-4 to TRBJ2-3; 10 nucleotides line up with TRBD2. The CDR3 is 16 residues long. Trimming at V came to 4 bases and at J to 2 bases, leaving 6 bases not matched to a gene. The CDR3 nucleotides read TGTGCCAGCAGTTCACTAGCGGGGCCCTTCACAGATACGCAGTATTTT. This encodes CASSSLAGPFTDTQYF.

This clonotype has just a few counts. V and J are TRBV27 and TRBJ2-1; D gene ambiguous. Germline CDR1 reads MNHEY; CDR2 reads SMNVEV (reference sequence). V was clipped by 5 bases and J by 0 bases, with 11 bases between them. There are 15 residues in the CDR3. The CDR3 sequence: CASSTTLSSYNEQFF. The CDR3 coding sequence is TGTGCCAGCAGTACCACTTTGAGCTCCTACAATGAGCAGTTCTTC.

The chain is built from TRBV6-2 or TRBV6-3 and TRBJ1-1, with D possibly TRBD1 on 6 matching bases. This CDR3 region has 15 residues. Germline assignment: CDR1 MNHEY and CDR2 SVGEGT. V lost 6 bases, J lost 0 bases, and 14 bases lay in between. CDR3 in amino acids: CASRMDSFLNTEAFF. The CDR3 DNA is TGTGCCAGCAGGATGGACAGCTTCCTGAACACTGAAGCTTTCTTT.

In this sample, this clonotype turned up many times. This chain uses TRBV29-1 with TRBJ1-5; 7 bases line up with TRBD1. This CDR3 is built from 13 residues. The germline V gene has CDR1 SQVTM and CDR2 ANQGSEA. The V gene end was trimmed by 4 bases and the J gene end by 5 bases; junction bases not matched to a gene: 5. CDR3 in DNA: TGCAGCGTTGGACAGGGCCTCGATCAGCCCCAGCATTTT. Its translation is CSVGQGLDQPQHF.

This clonotype has ten or more counts. The genes are TRBV18 and TRBJ2-7, with a possible D match to TRBD1 (6 bases). The CDR3 extends over 16 amino acids. Germline assignment: CDR1 KGHSH and CDR2 LQKENI. V shed 2 bases and J shed 1 base, with 15 bases lying between them. The CDR3 here is CASSPGFRGPSYEQYF. The CDR3, as DNA: TGTGCCAGCTCACCAGGATTCAGGGGTCCTTCCTACGAGCAGTACTTC.

The chain uses TRBV29-1 and TRBJ2-3, with a weak D call TRBD1 (5 bases). Trimming pared 6 bases from V and 6 bases from J, leaving 19 bases between. Germline V gene lookup returns CDR1 SQVTM and CDR2 ANQGSEA. CDR3 length: 14 amino acids. The CDR3 nucleotides read TGCAGCGTGGGGAAAGCTCACTGGGGCGATACGCAGTATTTT. Residues: CSVGKAHWGDTQYF.

This clonotype was seen repeatedly, ten times or more. The chain recombines TRBV21-1 with TRBJ1-2; the table's TRBD1 call for D was not verified on the DNA. TRBV21-1 is a pseudogene. The CDR3 is 18 amino acids. This chain's CDR3 is CASSKELGTGGFDYGYTF. The CDR3 nucleotides are TGTGCCAGCAGCAAAGAGTTGGGTACAGGGGGCTTTGACTATGGCTACACCTTC.

This clonotype was observed a few times. J is TRBJ2-3 and V is TRBV7-2; D might be TRBD1 (6 bases). The CDR3 has 15 residues. Trimming stripped 5 bases from V and 2 bases from J, with 14 bases between. From germline, CDR1 is SGHTA and CDR2 FQGNSA. CDR3: CASSKRQEYTDTQYF. In DNA form, the CDR3 reads TGTGCCAGCAGCAAAAGACAGGAATACACAGATACGCAGTATTTT.

The chain couples TRBV5-1 to TRBJ1-3; possibly TRBD1 for D (5 bases). This CDR3 comprises 20 residues. V dropped 1 base and J dropped 0 bases, with 23 bases sitting between them. Germline assignment: CDR1 SGHRS and CDR2 YFSETQ. DNA for the CDR3: TGCGCCAGCAGCTTGAATGGACCAGGACACTTCATTTCCTCTGGAAACACCATATATTTT. This gives the protein CASSLNGPGHFISSGNTIYF.

The V and J genes are TRBV29-1 and TRBJ2-6; no clear D. V shed 4 bases and J shed 5 bases, with 6 bases lying between them. CDR3 length: 12 amino acids. CDR1 and CDR2 from the germline V gene are SQVTM and ANQGSEA. The CDR3 bases are TGCAGCGTTGCGGTGAGGGCCAACGTCCTGACTTTC. Protein product: CSVAVRANVLTF. The entire variable domain, with the rest obtained from reference TRBV29-1 and TRBJ2-6, is as follows: SAVISQKPSRDICQRGTSLTIQCQVDSQVTMMFWYRQQPGQSLTLIATANQGSEATYESGFVIDKFPISRPNLTFSTLTVSNMSPEDSSIYLCSVAVRANVLTFGAGSRLTVL.

This clonotype has at least ten counts. The V call is TRBV2, the J call TRBJ1-4; possibly TRBD1 for D (6 bases). The length of the CDR3 is 15 residues. V lost 6 bases and J lost 3, with 14 bases in between. The V gene's germline CDR1 is SNHLY and CDR2 FYNNEI. The CDR3 is CASREAGVPNEKLFF. CDR3 sequence (DNA): TGTGCCAGCAGGGAGGCAGGGGTCCCTAATGAAAAACTGTTTTTT.

Details on this clonotype: A read error is possible here, since a much larger clone lies one base away. The chain has TRBV11-2 and TRBJ2-1, with a tentative D call TRBD1 (5 bases). The CDR3 is 17 amino acids. Per the germline V gene, CDR1 is SGHAT and CDR2 is FQNNGV. CDR3 region: CGSSPPWGGKGDNEQFF. The CDR3 DNA is TGTGGCAGCAGCCCACCATGGGGTGGGAAAGGGGACAATGAGCAGTTCTTC.

Many counts were recorded for this clonotype. The V gene is TRBV7-2, the J gene TRBJ2-1, with 8 bases lining up with TRBD2. This CDR3 has 16 residues. The V gene end was trimmed by 2 bases and the J gene end by 5 bases; junction bases not matched to a gene: 8. Germline CDR1 reads SGHTA; CDR2 reads FQGNSA. The CDR3 sequence is CASSLQRAGDHNEQFF. The CDR3 DNA reads TGTGCCAGCAGCTTACAAAGAGCGGGAGACCACAATGAGCAGTTCTTC.

The chain combines TRBV11-3 with TRBJ2-6, with a possible D match to TRBD2 (5 bases). The length of the CDR3 is 14 residues. Per germline, CDR1 SGHNT and CDR2 YENEEA. Trimming took 11 bases from V and 1 from J, leaving 12 bases between them. The DNA of the CDR3 is TGTGCCTCCAGGTCGGGGTCTGGGGCCAACGTCCTGACTTTC. It yields the protein CASRSGSGANVLTF.

This clonotype has a single count. This rearrangement joins TRBV6-1 to TRBJ2-1; D assignment may be TRBD1 or TRBD2 (6 bases each). V lost 3 bases, J lost 9 bases, and 12 bases lay in between. There are 13 residues in the CDR3. From germline, CDR1 is MNHNS and CDR2 SASEGT. CDR3 bases: TGTGCCAGCAGTGACGGGGGCTGGGTTGAGCAGTTCTTC. Its protein is CASSDGGWVEQFF.

The rearrangement uses TRBV28 and TRBJ1-2; perhaps TRBD1 as D (5 bases). The V end lost 3 bases, the J end lost 4 bases, and 9 bases lay between the germline ends. CDR3 length: 13 amino acids. Germline V gene lookup returns CDR1 MDHEN and CDR2 SYDVKM. The CDR3 DNA reads TGTGCCAGCAGTTTGGAGGGGATCTATGGCTACACCTTC. This encodes CASSLEGIYGYTF.

The chain is built from TRBV5-1 and TRBJ1-1; a weak D match, TRBD1 (6 bases). The V gene's germline CDR1 is SGHRS and CDR2 YFSETQ. Trimming cost V 7 bases and J 5 bases, with 9 bases left between them. The CDR3 length is 11 residues. CDR3 amino acids: CASHQGTEAFF. The CDR3 DNA is TGCGCCAGCCATCAGGGGACTGAAGCTTTCTTT.

There are many counts of this clonotype. V gene TRBV5-1 combines with J gene TRBJ2-5, with a possible D match to TRBD1 (6 bases). Germline-derived CDR1 and CDR2 are SGHRS and YFSETQ. Trimming removed 4 bases at V and 2 bases at J, with 12 bases between. The CDR3 runs 14 residues. The CDR3 sequence is CASSLFDRQETQYF. The CDR3 DNA reads TGCGCCAGCAGCCTCTTCGACAGGCAAGAGACCCAGTACTTC.

J is TRBJ2-2 and V is TRBV5-4; 11 bases are shared with TRBD1. Unmatched junction bases numbered 12, after V lost 4 bases and J lost 10 bases. CDR1 and CDR2 (germline): SGHNT, YYREEE (reference sequence). The CDR3 spans 16 residues. The CDR3 DNA follows: TGTGCCAGCAGCAGAGGACAGGGGGCCTACAAGGCGGAGCTGTTTTTT. Protein: CASSRGQGAYKAELFF.

The chain combines TRBV30 with TRBJ2-7, with 10 positions matching TRBD1. CDR1 and CDR2 from the germline V gene are GTSNPN and SVGIG (reference sequence). CDR3 length: 14 residues. Trimming at V came to 2 bases and at J to 5 bases, leaving 6 bases not matched to a gene. The CDR3 loop reads CAWSHGTGVNEQYF. The CDR3 nucleotides are TGTGCCTGGAGTCACGGGACAGGGGTCAACGAGCAGTACTTC.

This clonotype has at least ten counts. V gene TRBV28 combines with J gene TRBJ2-7; D uncertain. This CDR3 spans 12 amino acids. V was cut by 7 bases and J by 2 bases, with 9 bases left in between. Germline CDR1 and CDR2: MDHEN and SYDVKM. The CDR3, as DNA: TGTGCCAGCAATACCAGAACCTACGAGCAGTACTTC. Amino acids: CASNTRTYEQYF.

This clonotype was recorded many times. The rearrangement links TRBV19 to TRBJ1-2; D is undetermined. CDR1 and CDR2 from the germline V gene are LNHDA and SQIVND (reference sequence). The CDR3 extends over 12 amino acids. V lost 5 bases and J lost 5, with 9 bases in between. The CDR3: CASSYSNYGYTF. CDR3 bases: TGTGCCAGTAGTTACAGCAATTATGGCTACACCTTC. Full variable domain (missing parts from reference TRBV19 and TRBJ1-2): DGGITQSPKYLFRKEGQNVTLSCEQNLNHDAMYWYRQDPGQGLRLIYYSQIVNDFQKGDIAEGYSVSREKKESFPLTVTSAQKNPTAFYLCASSYSNYGYTFGSGTRLTVV.

V usage is TRBV19 and J usage is TRBJ1-5, with 7 bases lining up with TRBD1. Germline V lookup: CDR1 LNHDA, CDR2 SQIVND (reference sequence). CDR3 length equals 14 residues. J was trimmed by 5 bases and V by 5 bases; bases with no gene match: 6. For the CDR3, the DNA is TGTGCCAGTAGTGTCGGGACAGTCTATCAGCCCCAGCATTTT. Translated, it gives CASSVGTVYQPQHF.

This clonotype appeared a few times. The J gene is TRBJ2-3, the V gene TRBV19; 10 nucleotides align to TRBD2. Per germline, CDR1 LNHDA and CDR2 SQIVND (reference sequence). The trim removed 1 base at V and 6 bases at J, leaving 4 bases unmatched. The CDR3 extends over 15 amino acids. CDR3 residues: CASSIASGGADTQYF. Written as DNA, the CDR3 is TGTGCCAGTAGTATAGCTAGCGGGGGAGCGGATACGCAGTATTTT.